This T cell receptor beta chain was identified during a study of shared clonotypes between healthy human individuals. The CDR3 is 14 amino acids. Per the original methods: With immunoSEQ giving junction-only sequences and no quality scores, filtering differed. The table came from immunoSEQ multiplex PCR; TCRdb's copy has only in-frame clones and leaves some out. V, J and clone size were drawn from that table, and D and trimming were deduced from the DNA. Of 2 million to 2.5 million clones listed, around 95% are singletons. The sample taken for sequencing was naive CD4+ T cells sorted from blood. Subset meaning: CD45RA+ positively selected. The chain links TRBV21-1 to TRBJ1-4. TRBV21-1 is tagged as a pseudogene. This sequence was found in a young man in good health. CDR3 amino acids: CATPKRGPAEALFF. The CDR3 bases are TGTGCCACCCCAAAACGGGGCCCGGCAGAGGCGCTGTTTTTT.